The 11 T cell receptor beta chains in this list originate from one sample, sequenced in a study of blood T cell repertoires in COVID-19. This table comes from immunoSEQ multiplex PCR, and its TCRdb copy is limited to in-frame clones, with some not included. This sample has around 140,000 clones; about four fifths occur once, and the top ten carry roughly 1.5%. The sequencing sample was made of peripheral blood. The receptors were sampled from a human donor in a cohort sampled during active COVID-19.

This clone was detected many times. The DNA for the CDR3 is TGTGCCAGCAGCCAGCAGGGGGCAATCTACCTCTACGAGCAGTACTTC. This gives the protein CASSQQGAIYLYEQYF. The chain couples TRBV4-2 to TRBJ2-7; 8 nucleotides match TRBD1. From germline, CDR1 is LGHNA and CDR2 YNFKEQ. Losses at the gene ends were 3 bases for V and 3 bases for J; bases not matched to a gene: 10. The CDR3 is made up of 16 amino acids.

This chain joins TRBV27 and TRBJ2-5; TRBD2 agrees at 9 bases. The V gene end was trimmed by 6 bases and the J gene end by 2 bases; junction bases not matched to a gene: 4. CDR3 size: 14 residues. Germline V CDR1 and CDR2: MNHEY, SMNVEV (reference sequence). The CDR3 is CASRAGLAQETQYF. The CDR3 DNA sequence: TGTGCCAGCAGAGCCGGACTAGCGCAAGAGACCCAGTACTTC.

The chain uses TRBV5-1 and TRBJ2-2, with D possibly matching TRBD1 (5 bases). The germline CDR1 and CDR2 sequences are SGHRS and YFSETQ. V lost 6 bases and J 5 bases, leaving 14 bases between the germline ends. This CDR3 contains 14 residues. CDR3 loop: CASTAMTATGELFF. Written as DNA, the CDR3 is TGCGCCAGCACTGCAATGACAGCGACCGGGGAGCTGTTTTTT.

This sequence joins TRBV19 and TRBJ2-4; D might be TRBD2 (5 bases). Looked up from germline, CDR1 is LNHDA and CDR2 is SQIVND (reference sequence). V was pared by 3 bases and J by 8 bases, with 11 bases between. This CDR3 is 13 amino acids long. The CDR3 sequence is CASSMGERDIQYF. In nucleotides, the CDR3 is TGTGCCAGTAGTATGGGAGAGAGAGACATTCAGTACTTC.

CDR3 in amino acids: CASSVGPGTLREQYF. The CDR3 DNA follows: TGTGCCAGCAGCGTAGGCCCAGGGACTCTCCGCGAGCAGTACTTC. The V call is TRBV9, the J call TRBJ2-7; the D gene is possibly TRBD2 (6 bases). The CDR3 has 15 amino acids. CDR1 and CDR2 (germline): SGDLS, YYNGEE. Trimming pared 0 bases from V and 6 bases from J, leaving 16 bases between.

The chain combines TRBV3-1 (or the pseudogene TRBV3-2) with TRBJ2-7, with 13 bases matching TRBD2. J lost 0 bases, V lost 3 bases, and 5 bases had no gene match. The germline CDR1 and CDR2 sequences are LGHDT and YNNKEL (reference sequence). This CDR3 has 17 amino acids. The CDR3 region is CASSHKGLAGSSYEQYF. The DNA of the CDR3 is TGTGCCAGCAGCCATAAGGGACTAGCGGGGTCCTCCTACGAGCAGTACTTC.

CDR3 sequence (DNA): TGTGCCAGCAGCTTATGGGGGAGGTCCCAGGAGGATACGCAGTATTTT. It codes for CASSLWGRSQEDTQYF. This chain links TRBV11-2 with TRBJ2-3, with D perhaps TRBD2 (6 bases). CDR3 size: 16 residues. Germline CDR1 and CDR2: SGHAT and FQNNGV. V was clipped by 2 bases and J by 6 bases, with 18 bases between them.

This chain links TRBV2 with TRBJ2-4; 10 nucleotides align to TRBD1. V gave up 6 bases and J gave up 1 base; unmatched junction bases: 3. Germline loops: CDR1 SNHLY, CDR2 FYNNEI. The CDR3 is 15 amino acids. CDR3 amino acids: CASRDRGLAKNIQYF. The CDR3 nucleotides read TGTGCCAGCAGAGACAGGGGGCTGGCCAAAAACATTCAGTACTTC.

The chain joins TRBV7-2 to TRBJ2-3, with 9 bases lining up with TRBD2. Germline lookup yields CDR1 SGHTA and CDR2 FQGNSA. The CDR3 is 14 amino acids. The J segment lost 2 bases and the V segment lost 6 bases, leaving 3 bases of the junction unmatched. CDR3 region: CASSLAGHTDTQYF. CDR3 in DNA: TGTGCCAGCAGTCTAGCGGGGCACACAGATACGCAGTATTTT.

The CDR3 DNA reads TGTGCCTGGAGTGTAACCGGGGGTGACCAGCCCCAGCATTTT. Its protein product is CAWSVTGGDQPQHF. The chain is built from TRBV30 and TRBJ1-5; a weak D match, TRBD1 (5 bases). Germline CDR1 GTSNPN, CDR2 SVGIG (reference sequence). The ends were cut back, 0 bases at V and 7 bases at J, with 13 bases in the middle. The CDR3 spans 14 residues.

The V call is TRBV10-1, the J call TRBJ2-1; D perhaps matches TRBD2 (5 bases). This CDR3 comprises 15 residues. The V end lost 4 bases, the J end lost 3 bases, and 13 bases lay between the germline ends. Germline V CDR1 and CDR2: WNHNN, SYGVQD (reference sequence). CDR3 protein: CASSVERHLYNEQFF. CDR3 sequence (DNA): TGCGCCAGCAGTGTGGAGCGGCACCTCTACAATGAGCAGTTCTTC.